Listed below are T cell receptor beta chains from one sample, sequenced in a study of blood T cell repertoires in COVID-19. The assay was immunoSEQ multiplex PCR, and TCRdb's table has in-frame clones only and misses some. The data contain approximately 74,000 clones, approximately 88% of them singletons. Sequenced material: peripheral blood. These receptors came from an elderly man with active or convalescent COVID-19. CDR3s include the opening cysteine and the closing phenylalanine or tryptophan. The D gene is left open where the match is weak. The size of a clone is reported for some rows only, either as once, few or many, or as a class for expanded clones.

J,size,D,V,CDR3,DNA
TRBJ2-6,-,TRBD2,TRBV6-2/TRBV6-3,CASSSVAGTGANVLTF,TGTGCCAGCAGTTCGGTAGCGGGAACTGGGGCCAACGTCCTGACTTTC
TRBJ1-1,few,-,TRBV2,CASQQGNTEAFF,TGTGCCAGCCAGCAGGGGAACACTGAAGCTTTCTTT
TRBJ2-2,-,TRBD1,TRBV18,CASSRDRVAGELFF,TGTGCCAGCTCACGAGACAGGGTCGCCGGGGAGCTGTTTTTT
TRBJ1-1,-,-,TRBV7-9,CASSLVPQRTEAFF,TGTGCCAGCAGCTTAGTGCCACAGCGGACTGAAGCTTTCTTT
TRBJ2-1,-,TRBD2,TRBV29-1,CSVVDSGSGNEQFF,TGCAGCGTTGTGGATAGCGGGAGCGGCAATGAGCAGTTCTTC
TRBJ2-7,-,TRBD1,TRBV6-5,CASSYGQGSYEQYF,TGTGCCAGCAGTTACGGACAGGGGTCCTACGAGCAGTACTTC
TRBJ1-1,-,TRBD1,TRBV10-3,CAVGQGMNTEAFF,TGTGCCGTAGGACAGGGAATGAACACTGAAGCTTTCTTT
TRBJ2-3,-,TRBD2,TRBV29-1,CSAETPGGNSDTQYF,TGCAGCGCCGAAACCCCGGGGGGTAATTCTGATACGCAGTATTTT
TRBJ2-1,-,TRBD1,TRBV7-2,CASSQDRGEYNEQFF,TGTGCCAGCAGTCAAGACAGGGGGGAATACAATGAGCAGTTCTTC
TRBJ2-2,-,-,TRBV27,CASTLAPNTGELFF,TGTGCCAGCACGCTAGCGCCGAACACCGGGGAGCTGTTTTTT
TRBJ1-2,-,TRBD1,TRBV6-5,CASSSRTGGNYGYTF,TGTGCCAGCAGTTCCCGGACAGGGGGGAACTATGGCTACACCTTC
TRBJ1-5,-,TRBD1,TRBV19,CASNRQGFSSNQPQHF,TGTGCCAGTAACCGACAGGGGTTCTCCAGCAATCAGCCCCAGCATTTT
TRBJ2-5,-,-,TRBV18,CASSPLVGETQYF,TGTGCCAGCTCACCACTAGTCGGGGAGACCCAGTACTTC
TRBJ2-7,few,-,TRBV19,CASSINHGPYEQYF,TGTGCCAGTAGTATTAATCACGGTCCCTACGAGCAGTACTTC
TRBJ2-2,-,-,TRBV5-1,CASSLDPTDTGELFF,TGCGCCAGCAGCTTGGATCCAACGGACACCGGGGAGCTGTTTTTT
TRBJ2-1,-,TRBD2,TRBV18,CASSPPRGYDRGGNNEQFF,TGTGCCAGCTCACCACCGCGGGGATATGACCGGGGGGGCAACAATGAGCAGTTCTTC
TRBJ1-2,-,TRBD1,TRBV10-3,CAIRAGTGPLGYGYTF,TGTGCCATCAGAGCCGGGACAGGGCCTTTAGGGTATGGCTACACCTTC
TRBJ2-2,-,TRBD1,TRBV18,CASSPRDRGELFF,TGTGCCAGCTCACCACGGGACAGGGGAGAGCTGTTTTTT
TRBJ2-7,-,-,TRBV6-5,CASRPTGSYEQYF,TGTGCCAGCAGGCCTACAGGGAGCTACGAGCAGTACTTC
TRBJ1-3,-,-,TRBV6-5,CASMRGGNTIYF,TGTGCCAGCATGCGGGGTGGAAACACCATATATTTT
TRBJ1-3,-,-,TRBV11-2,CASRTGLSGNTIYF,TGTGCCAGCAGAACAGGGCTCTCTGGAAACACCATATATTTT
TRBJ2-5,-,-,TRBV3-1/TRBV3-2,CASSQAGQSETQYF,TGTGCCAGCAGCCAAGCAGGGCAGTCGGAGACCCAGTACTTC
TRBJ1-4,-,-,TRBV2,CASSDLIATNEKLFF,TGTGCCAGCAGTGATTTAATAGCAACTAATGAAAAACTGTTTTTT
TRBJ2-3,few,-,TRBV24-1,CATQAGNWLGTDTQYF,TGTGCCACCCAGGCGGGGAACTGGCTTGGCACAGATACGCAGTATTTT
TRBJ2-1,few,TRBD1,TRBV11-3,CASSLSFLGQGYEQFF,TGTGCCAGCAGCTTAAGTTTTCTGGGACAGGGCTATGAGCAGTTCTTC
TRBJ1-2,few,-,TRBV6-5,CASAYSRDFNYGYTF,TGTGCCAGCGCTTACTCCAGGGATTTTAACTATGGCTACACCTTC
TRBJ1-5,-,TRBD1,TRBV6-7,CASSRTGPQPQHF,TGTGCCAGCAGTCGGACAGGGCCCCAGCCCCAGCATTTT
TRBJ2-2,few,TRBD2,TRBV19,CASSRASGGELFF,TGTGCCAGTAGTAGGGCTAGCGGAGGGGAGCTGTTTTTT
TRBJ1-1,-,-,TRBV5-1,CASSLIGEAFF,TGCGCCAGCAGCTTGATCGGGGAAGCTTTCTTT
TRBJ2-3,-,-,TRBV12-3/TRBV12-4,CASSGADTQYF,TGTGCCAGCAGCGGAGCAGATACGCAGTATTTT
TRBJ2-6,once,-,TRBV9,CASSALPGAPPGANVLTF,TGTGCCAGCAGCGCACTCCCGGGAGCTCCCCCTGGGGCCAACGTCCTGACTTTC
TRBJ1-5,once,TRBD1,TRBV5-6,CASSLGQGARRSNQPQHF,TGTGCCAGCAGCTTGGGGCAGGGGGCGCGTCGTAGCAATCAGCCCCAGCATTTT
TRBJ2-2,few,-,TRBV15,CATSRGAENTGELFF,TGTGCCACCAGCAGAGGAGCGGAGAACACCGGGGAGCTGTTTTTT